This T cell receptor (beta chain) is from a study of cytomegalovirus exposure and HLA in healthy donors (TCRdb year 2017). Turning to the overall study: According to an earlier analysis of a few hundred of the donors, roughly 180 million T cells yielded roughly 100 million unique TCR beta sequences and 250 to 350 Gb of sequence data. Roughly 290 gigabases of sequencing data and roughly 81 million unique TCR sequences made up an early release that covered several hundred HLA-typed donors. Of the 300 to 500 genotyped donors, 81% were placed in the genetic ancestry cluster associated with self-reported Caucasian donors. The aim of the study was to test whether cataloging public T cell receptors could identify signatures of past pathogen exposure. Using immunosequencing, the study profiled T cell repertoires from some 670 subjects and related those repertoires to cytomegalovirus serostatus. Along with the roughly 670-subject first cohort, a separate validation cohort of over a hundred different subjects was used. To predict cytomegalovirus infection status, the study combined high-throughput TCR immunosequencing, statistical association of individual TCRs with disease status, and machine learning. To study patterns of TCR occurrence, a later analysis re-analyzed previously published TCR beta repertoires from 500 to 850 donors and added high-resolution HLA genotyping. The later analysis used no new phenotypic data to find candidate immune exposures, relying instead on TCR beta sequences and their occurrence across donors. An earlier analysis of some 500 of the donors applied high-throughput TCR beta sequencing to assess whether each TCR beta V gene segment acted as functional or pseudogenic. Alongside the repertoire data, information on donor age, sex, ethnicity and CMV serostatus was compiled. In a later genetic analysis, genome-wide SNP genotypes for about three fifths of the roughly 670 donors were used, and that subset was treated as a discovery cohort. All discovery cohort repertoires had been generated on a single sequencing platform. HLA typing covered class I and class II loci at four-digit resolution. Typing coverage varied by locus: about 629-640 donors for A, B, C, DRB1 and DQB1; more than 500 for DQA1; more than 600 for DPA1; roughly 450 for DPB1. Four to six DR-DQ haplotypes were handled as single units for association and clustering, since linkage in the cohort was strong. Across around 400 genotyped donors of the cohort, an average of roughly 230,000 unique TCR beta nucleotide sequences per donor were sequenced, and roughly a sixth of those sequences were non-productive.

The cohort comprised 550 to 700 healthy bone marrow donors. At the time of sampling, all cohort members were nominally healthy, though unrecorded immune exposures were likely present. The donor tested CMV seronegative and was one of the 352 seronegative cohort members. Each donor provided a peripheral blood sample, and peripheral blood mononuclear cells were used for TCR beta sequencing. Genomic DNA extraction from the blood cell samples was performed with the Qiagen DNeasy Blood Extraction Kit. What the research found in general, with its limitations: Only TCR beta chains were sequenced in this cohort, and the absence of alpha or paired-chain data limited detectable features. The classifier was reported to diagnose cytomegalovirus status with high specificity and sensitivity in both the original and validation cohorts. In an earlier analysis of about 600 of the donors, most TCR beta V segments appeared in productive rearrangements about 87% or about 30% of the time, broadly matching IMGT annotations. A later analysis found that HLA-associated TCR beta chains were more clonally expanded and had lower generation probabilities than equally common non-associated chains. According to a later genetic analysis, donors in an Asian-associated ancestry cluster had fewer N-insertions in productive TCRs than the approximately 650-donor mean. Presence/absence analyses assumed roughly uniform sequencing depth across donors, an assumption that may not hold. A further reported finding was that TCR beta sequences accurately predicted the HLA-A and HLA-B alleles for most subjects in the first cohort. The authors suggested that the approach could potentially be extended to other disease states and immunological phenotypes. Correlated functional status among segregating V segments might be attributable to linkage disequilibrium, but an unknown experimental factor could not be ruled out. Assigning TCR associations to individual alleles was difficult when HLA alleles, especially DR and DQ, strongly co-occurred. Because HLA typing was unavailable for some donors at each locus, only the typed subset was used in association tests. Because counts were too low, seventeen rarely observed V segments, including chromosome 9 orphons, were excluded from the earlier analysis of around 590 of the donors. For the cohort, immune exposure information was limited to CMV serostatus. In a later analysis, around 17,000 TCR beta sequences were associated with specific HLA alleles at a false discovery rate of 0.05. A few of the identified cytomegalovirus-associated TCR beta chains were confirmed in vitro to be specific for cytomegalovirus antigens. In a later analysis, the rate of TCR association differed among HLA loci, with DRB1 alleles having the most associated TCRs and HLA-C alleles having the fewest. According to a later analysis, most CMV-associated TCR beta chains appeared to be HLA-restricted, and the HLA associations seemed to be driven largely by CMV exposure. In a later analysis, several top co-occurrence clusters were reported to appear linked to parvovirus B19, influenza, CMV and Epstein-Barr virus. A cluster of highly shared sequence variants was judged likely to represent a technical artifact of the sequencing pipeline. V-gene and J-gene trimming of TCR beta chains was associated with a missense DCLRE1C variant in a later genetic analysis, and the association was replicated in an independent cohort. Most TCR sequences were seen in very few donors, while some public TCRs were found in many individuals. A total of around 150 TCR beta chains were listed by the study as associated with cytomegalovirus.

Remarks on this clone: Its recognized antigen is unknown. No qualities accompany the bases; no much larger clone lies one base away.

Receptor amplification or capture employed the immunoSEQ multiplex PCR assay. The multiplex PCR relied on a mix of 60 forward primers for TCR Vbeta segments and 13 reverse primers for TCR Jbeta segments. Amplification of the CDR3 region of rearranged TCR beta genes was performed with a multiplex PCR assay on genomic DNA. On the Illumina HiSeq System, the amplified TCR beta libraries were sequenced as 87-base-pair reads. Concerning the study's data processing: Across the 700 or so repertoires, a later analysis counted around 80 million unique TCR beta chains, around 11 million of which were shared by at least two donors. To remove PCR and sequencing errors, raw reads were error-corrected and collapsed into unique sequences using a nearest-neighbor algorithm that merged closely related sequences. V, D and J gene segments were assigned by aligning CDR3 sequences to IMGT reference sequences. Each retained sequence needed at least a six-nucleotide match to both a V gene segment and a J gene segment. Rearrangements were classified as productive when the CDR3 lacked stop codons and remained in frame with V and J, and all other rearrangements were classified as non-productive. Following IMGT convention, CDR3 was defined as the stretch from the second conserved V-encoded cysteine up to the conserved J-encoded phenylalanine. In an earlier analysis of roughly 610 of the donors, sequences lacking an unambiguous match to a single V gene segment were excluded. An earlier analysis of 587 of the donors classified V segments as functional when productive rearrangements were above 56.7% and as segregating when the standard deviation between donors was above 5%. A statistical classification framework was built for diagnosing cytomegalovirus status from the catalog of TCR beta chain sequences. In a later analysis, TCR nucleotide sequences were compared against IMGT/GENE-DB human TR gene sequences so that V and J genes could be assigned. Using the TCRdist pipeline, a later analysis assigned CDR3 sequences along with most-parsimonious VDJ recombination scenarios. In a later analysis, every TCR beta chain was defined by the combination of its CDR3 amino acid sequence and its V-gene family, and reads without a unique V-gene family were dropped. In a later analysis, a few hundred highly shared, low-generation-probability nucleotide sequences were removed to address suspected cross-contamination and a sequencing artifact. For each public chain, a later analysis derived a clonal expansion index from normalized ranks of inferred template counts within each repertoire. In a later analysis, generation probabilities were computed using a VDJ recombination model fitted to out-of-frame rearrangements, and the results were checked against IGoR. In a later analysis, hypergeometric tests were used to score TCR-TCR, TCR-HLA and TCR-CMV co-occurrence, with a repertoire-size bias correction applied to TCR pairs. To estimate false discovery rates, a later analysis permuted the HLA or CMV assignments 20 times. A later analysis grouped co-occurring TCRs with DBSCAN, adding TCRdist sequence similarity when clustering within HLA-allele-positive subsets. Repertoires with fewer than 30,000 or more than 120,000 public chains, plus five repertoires with anomalous nucleotide sharing, were excluded from co-occurrence clustering. TCRdb took this table from immuneACCESS and kept in-frame rearrangements with V and J called. Such tables lack part of the clones; where checked against another copy, unresolved V genes explain under half of the gap, and the rest is unexplained. That table supplies the V and J calls and clone size; D and trimming were determined from the DNA. This sample comprises around 140,000 clones, around 80% of them detected only once. The top ten clonotypes cover about 4.4% of the sample.

Sequencing input: PBMCs. The receptor was isolated from a man aged 35-49 years in good health and CMV-seronegative.

The CDR3 has the sequence CASSQDQGRSTEAFF. Here is the DNA: TGCGCCAGCAGCCAAGATCAGGGAAGGAGCACTGAAGCTTTCTTT. The V and J genes are TRBV4-3 and TRBJ1-1; a weak D assignment points to TRBD1 (5 bases agree). The germline V gene yields LGHNA for CDR1 and YSLEER for CDR2. The CDR3 covers 15 residues, taking in both the cysteine and the phenylalanine. Only the CDR3 DNA stays, 45 bases, in frame from base 1. V was cut back by 0 bases and J by 4 bases, leaving a gap of 12 bases between them.